Listed below are T cell receptor beta chains from one sample, sequenced in a study of cytomegalovirus exposure and HLA in healthy donors. The data were produced by immunoSEQ multiplex PCR, yet TCRdb's version contains in-frame clones alone and is incomplete. Among about 190,000 clones listed, around four fifths were seen once. Sequencing input: PBMCs. The receptors here all came from a woman younger than 35 in good health and CMV-seronegative. The conserved cysteine and the conserved F or W are not part of the CDR3 here.

J gene	V gene	CDR3 protein
TRBJ1-4	TRBV27	ASRPRPLPTNEKLF
TRBJ1-2	TRBV2	ASISWGYENRGLSNYGYT
TRBJ2-2	TRBV6-6	ASIPSGSTGELF
.	TRBV2	ASSGKGLSSYEQY
TRBJ2-1	TRBV2	ASIRDRNNEQF
TRBJ2-6	TRBV7-3	ASSLTEQGAQSGANVLT
TRBJ1-4	TRBV29-1	SVVGGGGGEKLF
TRBJ2-3	TRBV5-1	ASRGFSGGPTDTQY
.	TRBV13	ASSFPEGTGGYEQY
TRBJ1-4	TRBV6-5	ASSYPSLRGGEKLF
TRBJ1-4	TRBV27	ASSHTPGGKEKLF
.	TRBV6-5	ASSLTEASSYEQY
TRBJ1-5	TRBV5-1	ASSPGTVYSNQPQH
TRBJ2-7	TRBV19	ASSMGLAGSYEQY
TRBJ2-2	TRBV27	ASSLESRGHTGELF
TRBJ2-3	TRBV6-5	ASSSNTDTQY
TRBJ2-7	TRBV28	ASSPGTGLRVLY
TRBJ2-1	TRBV11-2	ASSLSGRDEQF
TRBJ2-4	TRBV7-6	ASSFRVGAGDIQY
TRBJ2-1	TRBV9	ASSVETLNYNEQF
TRBJ1-1	TRBV6-5	ASSYGTVWGTEAF
TRBJ2-1	TRBV7-8	ASSLKGTGVYNEQF
TRBJ2-3	TRBV5-1	ASSFSFGQTRTDTQY
TRBJ2-1	TRBV7-8	ASSLVGFYNEQF
TRBJ2-5	TRBV19	ASSETGQGTQY
TRBJ2-5	TRBV7-9	ASSAGTSGLTTQY
TRBJ2-7	TRBV5-6	ASSLLESYEQY
TRBJ1-4	TRBV19	ASSEQGGHEKLF
TRBJ1-2	TRBV11-2	ASSLGGGQGRFIGYT
TRBJ2-1	TRBV19	ASMGFDRESYNEQF
TRBJ2-7	TRBV25-1	ASSDQVGAYEQY
TRBJ1-2	TRBV27	ASRDTGYGYT
TRBJ2-7	TRBV7-9	ASSVRSYEQY
TRBJ2-7	TRBV7-7	ASSGTGVGEQY
TRBJ2-5	TRBV2	ASLAGGQETQY
TRBJ2-3	TRBV6-5	ASSPGRADTQY
TRBJ2-3	TRBV6-9	ASSYSSYHSGAPLDTQY
TRBJ2-3	TRBV2	ASTPSSGGPNTQY
TRBJ2-2	TRBV7-9	ASRPTGFGELF
TRBJ1-4	TRBV5-5	ASSSSGKLF
TRBJ2-2	TRBV5-1	ASSLKLPNTGELF
TRBJ1-2	TRBV6-5	ASHSVGLSGYT
TRBJ2-2	TRBV19	ASNPGTGLYTGELF
TRBJ2-1	TRBV27	ASRPIDRGVYNEQF
TRBJ2-7	TRBV5-1	ASSTGTSFVEQY
TRBJ2-7	TRBV6-1	ASSARVSYEQY
TRBJ1-2	TRBV27	ASSLGGNGYT
TRBJ1-5	TRBV7-2	ASSLGGFNQPQH
TRBJ1-2	TRBV7-2	ASATVSNYGYT
TRBJ1-6	TRBV7-8	ASSPREGSRSPLH
TRBJ2-1	TRBV29-1	SVVGLAAYNEQF
TRBJ2-2	TRBV6-1	ASSEVSFTGELF
TRBJ2-3	TRBV2	ASSERPGGGTDTQY